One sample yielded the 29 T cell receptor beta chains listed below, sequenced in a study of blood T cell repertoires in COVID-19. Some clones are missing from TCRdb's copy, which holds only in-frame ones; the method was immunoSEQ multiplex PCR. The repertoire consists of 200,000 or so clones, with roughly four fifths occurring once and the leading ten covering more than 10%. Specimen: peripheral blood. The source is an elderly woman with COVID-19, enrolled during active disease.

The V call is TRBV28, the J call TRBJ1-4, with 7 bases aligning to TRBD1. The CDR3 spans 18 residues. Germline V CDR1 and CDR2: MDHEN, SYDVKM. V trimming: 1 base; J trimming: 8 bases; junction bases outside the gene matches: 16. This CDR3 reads CASSLYLEQGWSQEKLFF. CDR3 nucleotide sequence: TGTGCCAGCAGTTTATACCTCGAACAGGGGTGGAGTCAGGAAAAACTGTTTTTT. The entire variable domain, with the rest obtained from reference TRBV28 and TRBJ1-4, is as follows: DVKVTQSSRYLVKRTGEKVFLECVQDMDHENMFWYRQDPGLGLRLIYFSYDVKMKEKGDIPEGYSVSREKKERFSLILESASTNQTSMYLCASSLYLEQGWSQEKLFFGSGTQLSVL.

The CDR3 here is CASSLALGMNTEAFF. In DNA form, the CDR3 reads TGTGCCAGCAGCTTAGCACTGGGCATGAACACTGAAGCTTTCTTT. The chain has TRBV7-9 and TRBJ1-1; D gene uncertain. The CDR3 is 15 residues long. V was trimmed by 0 bases and J by 0 bases, leaving 8 bases between them. Germline V gene sequence: CDR1 SEHNR, CDR2 FQNEAQ (reference sequence). Filled out from reference TRBV7-9 and TRBJ1-1, the complete variable domain reads DTGVSQNPRHKITKRGQNVTFRCDPISEHNRLYWYRQTLGQGPEFLTYFQNEAQLEKSRLLSDRFSAERPKGSFSTLEIQRTEQGDSAMYLCASSLALGMNTEAFFGQGTRLTVV.

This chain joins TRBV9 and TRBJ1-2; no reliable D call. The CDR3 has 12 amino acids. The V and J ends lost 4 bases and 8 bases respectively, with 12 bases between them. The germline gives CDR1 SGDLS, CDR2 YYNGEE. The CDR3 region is CASSPSLRGYTF. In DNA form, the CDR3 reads TGTGCCAGCAGCCCCTCTCTTAGAGGCTACACCTTC.

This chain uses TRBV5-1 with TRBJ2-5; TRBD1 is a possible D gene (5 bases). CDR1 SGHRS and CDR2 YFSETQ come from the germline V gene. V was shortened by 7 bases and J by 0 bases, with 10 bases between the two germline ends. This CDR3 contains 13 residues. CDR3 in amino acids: CASEKDNQETQYF. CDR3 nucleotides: TGCGCCAGCGAGAAGGACAACCAAGAGACCCAGTACTTC.

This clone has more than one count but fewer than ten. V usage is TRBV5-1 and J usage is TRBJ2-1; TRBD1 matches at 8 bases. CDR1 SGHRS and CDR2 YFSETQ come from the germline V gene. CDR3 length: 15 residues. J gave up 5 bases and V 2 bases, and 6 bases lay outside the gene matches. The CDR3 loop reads CASSLGQGSHNEQFF. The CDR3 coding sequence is TGCGCCAGCAGCTTAGGACAGGGAAGTCACAATGAGCAGTTCTTC.

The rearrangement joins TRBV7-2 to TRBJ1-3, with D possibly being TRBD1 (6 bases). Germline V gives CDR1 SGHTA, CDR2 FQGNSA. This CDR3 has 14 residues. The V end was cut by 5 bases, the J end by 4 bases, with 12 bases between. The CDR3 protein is CASSPPGQGNTIYF. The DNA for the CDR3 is TGTGCCAGCAGCCCCCCGGGACAAGGAAACACCATATATTTT.

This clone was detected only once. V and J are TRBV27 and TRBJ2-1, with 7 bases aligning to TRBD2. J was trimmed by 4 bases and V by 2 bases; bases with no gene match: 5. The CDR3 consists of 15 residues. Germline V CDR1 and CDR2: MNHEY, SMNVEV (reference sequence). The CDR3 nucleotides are TGTGCCAGCAGTTTAGCGGGGAGGGTTTACAATGAGCAGTTCTTC. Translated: CASSLAGRVYNEQFF.

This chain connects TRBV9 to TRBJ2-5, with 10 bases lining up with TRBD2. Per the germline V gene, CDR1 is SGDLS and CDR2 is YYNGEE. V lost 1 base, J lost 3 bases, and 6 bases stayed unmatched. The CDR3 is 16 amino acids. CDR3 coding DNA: TGTGCCAGCAGCGTATGGGCTAGCGGGGGCGAAGAGACCCAGTACTTC. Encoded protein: CASSVWASGGEETQYF.

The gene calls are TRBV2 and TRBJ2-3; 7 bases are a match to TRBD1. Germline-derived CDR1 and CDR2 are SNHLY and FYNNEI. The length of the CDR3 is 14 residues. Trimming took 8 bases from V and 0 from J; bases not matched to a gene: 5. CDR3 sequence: CASRGQFSTDTQYF. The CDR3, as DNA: TGTGCCAGCCGGGGACAGTTTAGCACAGATACGCAGTATTTT.

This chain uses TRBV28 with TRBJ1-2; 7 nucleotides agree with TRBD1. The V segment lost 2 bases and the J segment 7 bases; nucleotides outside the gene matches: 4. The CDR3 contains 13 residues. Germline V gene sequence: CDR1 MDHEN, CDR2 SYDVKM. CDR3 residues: CASSLDYRGGYTF. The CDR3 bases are TGTGCCAGCAGTTTAGACTACAGGGGTGGCTACACCTTC.

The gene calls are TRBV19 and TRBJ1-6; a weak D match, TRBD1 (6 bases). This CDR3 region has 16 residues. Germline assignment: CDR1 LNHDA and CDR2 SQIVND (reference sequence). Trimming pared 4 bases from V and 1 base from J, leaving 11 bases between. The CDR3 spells CASSNAGESYNSPLHF. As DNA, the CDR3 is TGTGCCAGTAGTAACGCAGGGGAGTCCTATAATTCACCCCTCCACTTT.

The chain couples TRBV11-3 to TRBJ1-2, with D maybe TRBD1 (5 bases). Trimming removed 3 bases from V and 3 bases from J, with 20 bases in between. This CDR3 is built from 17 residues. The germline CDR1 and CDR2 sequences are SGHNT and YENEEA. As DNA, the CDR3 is TGTGCCAGCAGCTTTGTGGCGGTAACAGGCGCGGACTATGGCTACACCTTC. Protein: CASSFVAVTGADYGYTF.

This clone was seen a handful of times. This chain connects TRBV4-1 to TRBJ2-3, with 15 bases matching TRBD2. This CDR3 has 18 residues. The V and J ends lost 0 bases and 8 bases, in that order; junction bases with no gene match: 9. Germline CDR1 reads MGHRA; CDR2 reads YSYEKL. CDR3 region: CASSQDRRTSGGAGTQYF. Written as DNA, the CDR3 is TGCGCCAGCAGCCAAGATCGACGGACTAGCGGGGGGGCTGGTACGCAGTATTTT.

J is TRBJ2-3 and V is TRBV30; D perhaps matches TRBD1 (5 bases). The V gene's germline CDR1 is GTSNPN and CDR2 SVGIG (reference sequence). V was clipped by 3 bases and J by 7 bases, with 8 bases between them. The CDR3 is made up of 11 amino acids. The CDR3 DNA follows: TGTGCCTGGAGGGGGCGAAATACGCAGTATTTT. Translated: CAWRGRNTQYF.

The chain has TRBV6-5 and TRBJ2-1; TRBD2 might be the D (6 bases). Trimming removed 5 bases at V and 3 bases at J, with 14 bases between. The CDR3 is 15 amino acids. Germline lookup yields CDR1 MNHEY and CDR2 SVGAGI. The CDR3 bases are TGTGCCAGCAGTCTGCGGGGAGGCGGCTACAATGAGCAGTTCTTC. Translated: CASSLRGGGYNEQFF.

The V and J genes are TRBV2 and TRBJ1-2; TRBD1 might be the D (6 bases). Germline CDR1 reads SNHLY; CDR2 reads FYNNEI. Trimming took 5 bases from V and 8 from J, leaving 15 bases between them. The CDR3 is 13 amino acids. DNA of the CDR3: TGTGCCAGCAGTCCCGAGGGGGGGAGAGGCTACACCTTC. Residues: CASSPEGGRGYTF.

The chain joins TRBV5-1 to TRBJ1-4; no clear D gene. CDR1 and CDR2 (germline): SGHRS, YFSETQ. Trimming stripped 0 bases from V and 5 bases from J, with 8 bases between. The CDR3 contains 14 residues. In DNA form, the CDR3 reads TGCGCCAGCAGCTTGGCACTGGAGAATGAAAAACTGTTTTTT. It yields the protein CASSLALENEKLFF.

CDR3 region: CASISGPGELFF. The DNA of the CDR3 is TGTGCCAGCATCAGCGGACCCGGGGAGCTGTTTTTT. This chain links TRBV12-3 or TRBV12-4 with TRBJ2-2, with TRBD2 as a possible D gene (5 bases). Trimming shortened V by 7 bases and J by 6 bases, and 9 bases separated the two germline ends. The CDR3 has 12 amino acids.

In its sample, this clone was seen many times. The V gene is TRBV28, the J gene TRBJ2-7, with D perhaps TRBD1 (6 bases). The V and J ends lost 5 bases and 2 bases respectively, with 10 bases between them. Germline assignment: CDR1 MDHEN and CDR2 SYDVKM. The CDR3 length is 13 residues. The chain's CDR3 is CASSHGTPYEQYF. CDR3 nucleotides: TGTGCCAGCAGTCACGGGACACCCTACGAGCAGTACTTC.

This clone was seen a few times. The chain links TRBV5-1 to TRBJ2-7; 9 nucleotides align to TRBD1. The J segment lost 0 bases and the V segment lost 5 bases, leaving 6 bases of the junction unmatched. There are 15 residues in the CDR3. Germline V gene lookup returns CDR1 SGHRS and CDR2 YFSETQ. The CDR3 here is CASSPTGGDSYEQYF. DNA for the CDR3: TGCGCCAGCAGTCCGACAGGGGGAGACTCCTACGAGCAGTACTTC.

The CDR3 region has the DNA TGTGCCAGCAGCGGGGCAGGGGTGTCCTACGAGCAGTACTTC. It specifies CASSGAGVSYEQYF. The rearrangement uses TRBV2 and TRBJ2-7, with a weak D call TRBD1 (6 bases). The V gene lost 6 bases and the J gene lost 1 base, with 13 bases spanning the gap. Germline V lookup: CDR1 SNHLY, CDR2 FYNNEI. The CDR3 runs 14 residues.

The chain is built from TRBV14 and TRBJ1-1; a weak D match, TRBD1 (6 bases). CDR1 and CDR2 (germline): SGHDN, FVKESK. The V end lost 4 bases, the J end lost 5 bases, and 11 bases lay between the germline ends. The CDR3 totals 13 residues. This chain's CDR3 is CASSRTDGTEAFF. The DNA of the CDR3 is TGTGCCAGCAGCCGGACAGATGGGACTGAAGCTTTCTTT.

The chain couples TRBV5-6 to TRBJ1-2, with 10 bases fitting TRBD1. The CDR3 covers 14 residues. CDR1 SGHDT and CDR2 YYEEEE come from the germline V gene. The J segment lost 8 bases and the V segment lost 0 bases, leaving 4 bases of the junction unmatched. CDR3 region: CASSLVTGGTGYTF. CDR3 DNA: TGTGCCAGCAGCTTGGTGACAGGGGGCACGGGCTACACCTTC.

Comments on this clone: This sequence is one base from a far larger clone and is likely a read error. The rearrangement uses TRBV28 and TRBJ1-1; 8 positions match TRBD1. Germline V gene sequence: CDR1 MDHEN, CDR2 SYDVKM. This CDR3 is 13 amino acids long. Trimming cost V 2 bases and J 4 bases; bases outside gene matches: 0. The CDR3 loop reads CASSLTGGTEAFF. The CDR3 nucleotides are TGTGCCAGCAGTTTAACAGGGGGCACTGAAGCTTTCTTT.

CDR3 bases: TGTGCCAGCAGCCCGCCCGGCAAAAACATTCAGTACTTC. It codes for CASSPPGKNIQYF. The V call is TRBV11-1, the J call TRBJ2-4, with D hard to call. CDR1 SGHAT and CDR2 FQDESV come from the germline V gene (reference sequence). V was cut by 5 bases and J by 3 bases, with 8 bases left in between. This CDR3 has 13 amino acids. Drawing the rest from reference TRBV11-1 and TRBJ2-4, the complete variable domain is EAEVAQSPRYKITEKSQAVAFWCDPISGHATLYWYRQILGQGPELLVQFQDESVVDDSQLPKDRFSAERLKGVDSTLKIQPAELGDSAMYLCASSPPGKNIQYFGAGTRLSVL.

As DNA, the CDR3 is TGTGCCAGCAGCAACGGACTAGCAGGGGAGACCCAGTACTTC. It specifies CASSNGLAGETQYF. The chain carries TRBV11-3 and TRBJ2-5, with 8 bases that match TRBD2. In germline, CDR1 is SGHNT, CDR2 YENEEA. V lost 5 bases and J lost 5; bases outside the gene matches: 7. The CDR3 loop spans 14 amino acids.

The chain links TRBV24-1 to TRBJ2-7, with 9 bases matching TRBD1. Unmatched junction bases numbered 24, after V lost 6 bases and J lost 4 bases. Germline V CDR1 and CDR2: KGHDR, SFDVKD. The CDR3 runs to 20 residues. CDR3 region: CATSPVVVKTPGQGSYEQYF. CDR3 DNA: TGTGCCACCAGTCCGGTTGTCGTCAAAACGCCGGGACAGGGAAGTTACGAGCAGTACTTC.

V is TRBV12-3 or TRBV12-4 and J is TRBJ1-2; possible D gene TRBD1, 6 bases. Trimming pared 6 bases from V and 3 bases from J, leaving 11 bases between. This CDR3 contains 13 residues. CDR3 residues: CASSQTGYYGYTF. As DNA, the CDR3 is TGTGCCAGCAGCCAAACAGGGTACTATGGCTACACCTTC.

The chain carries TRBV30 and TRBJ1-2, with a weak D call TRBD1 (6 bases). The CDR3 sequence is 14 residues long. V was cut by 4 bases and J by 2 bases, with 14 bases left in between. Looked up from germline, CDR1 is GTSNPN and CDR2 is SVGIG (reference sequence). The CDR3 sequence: CAWTRGGVNYGYTF. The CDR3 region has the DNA TGTGCCTGGACCAGAGGGGGGGTAAACTATGGCTACACCTTC.